A single sample is the source of the 24 T cell receptor beta chains below, sequenced in a study of shared clonotypes between healthy human individuals. Assay used: immunoSEQ multiplex PCR; TCRdb lists only in-frame clones, some missing. This sample has 450,000 to 500,000 clones, with approximately 78% found just once. Sequencing was done on a sample of PBMCs. The origin of the receptors is a woman in her thirties or forties in good health. Some clones in this sample may be carry-over from other donors' samples.

This clone has more than one count but fewer than ten. The J gene is TRBJ1-5, the V gene TRBV6-6; D is perhaps TRBD1 (5 bases). CDR3 length: 15 residues. Germline V lookup: CDR1 MNHNY, CDR2 SVGAGI (reference sequence). V lost 7 bases and J 0 bases, leaving 13 bases between the germline ends. CDR3 DNA sequence: TGTGCCAGCAAAAGGGACCTCAATAGCAATCAGCCCCAGCATTTT. It is translated as CASKRDLNSNQPQHF.

The rearrangement joins TRBV28 to TRBJ2-1; D may be TRBD2 (5 bases). Trimming shortened V by 1 base and J by 0 bases, and 16 bases separated the two germline ends. CDR3 length: 18 amino acids. In germline, CDR1 is MDHEN, CDR2 SYDVKM. The CDR3 DNA follows: TGTGCCAGCAGTTTATTAGGCGTACTTGGGAGCTCCTACAATGAGCAGTTCTTC. Protein: CASSLLGVLGSSYNEQFF. The complete variable domain, with remaining parts taken from reference TRBV28 and TRBJ2-1, reads DVKVTQSSRYLVKRTGEKVFLECVQDMDHENMFWYRQDPGLGLRLIYFSYDVKMKEKGDIPEGYSVSREKKERFSLILESASTNQTSMYLCASSLLGVLGSSYNEQFFGPGTRLTVL.

The chain links TRBV11-2 to TRBJ2-4, with 9 bases fitting TRBD2. The germline V gene encodes CDR1 SGHAT and CDR2 FQNNGV. CDR3 length: 17 residues. Trimming cost V 2 bases and J 2 bases; bases outside gene matches: 7. CDR3 loop: CASSLLAGGGTKNIQYF. CDR3 DNA: TGTGCCAGCAGCTTACTTGCGGGAGGGGGGACCAAAAACATTCAGTACTTC.

The V and J genes are TRBV23-1 and TRBJ1-2, with 7 nucleotides matching TRBD1. TRBV23-1 is an open reading frame, and its role is uncertain. This CDR3 spans 18 amino acids. Trimming took 4 bases from V and 2 from J; bases not matched to a gene: 16. CDR3: CASSPVRDRTSINYGYTF. DNA of the CDR3: TGCGCCAGCAGTCCGGTCCGGGACAGAACATCCATAAACTATGGCTACACCTTC.

This clone appeared a few times. The chain couples TRBV5-4 to TRBJ2-3; TRBD2 might be the D (5 bases). The CDR3 length is 16 residues. V was pared by 4 bases and J by 1 base, with 16 bases between. The germline CDR1 and CDR2 sequences are SGHNT and YYREEE (reference sequence). This CDR3 is CASSPGPSEGTDTQYF. DNA of the CDR3: TGTGCCAGCAGCCCGGGTCCCTCGGAGGGCACAGATACGCAGTATTTT.

J is TRBJ2-3 and V is TRBV27; D is unclear. Trimming left V 1 base short and J 2 bases short, with 4 bases between. Germline CDR1 is MNHEY and CDR2 is SMNVEV (reference sequence). This CDR3 spans 13 amino acids. For the CDR3, the DNA is TGTGCCAGCAGTTTATGGGACACAGATACGCAGTATTTT. Translating it yields CASSLWDTDTQYF.

The chain has TRBV5-1 and TRBJ2-5, with 14 bases aligning to TRBD2. Trimming cost V 5 bases and J 3 bases; bases outside gene matches: 3. Germline V gene lookup returns CDR1 SGHRS and CDR2 YFSETQ. This CDR3 has 15 residues. The CDR3 nucleotides are TGCGCCAGCAGGGGGGGACTAGCGGGAGAAGAGACCCAGTACTTC. Protein product: CASRGGLAGEETQYF. The whole variable domain, remainder taken from reference TRBV5-1 and TRBJ2-5, is KAGVTQTPRYLIKTRGQQVTLSCSPISGHRSVSWYQQTPGQGLQFLFEYFSETQRNKGNFPGRFSGRQFSNSRSEMNVSTLELGDSALYLCASRGGLAGEETQYFGPGTRLLVL.

This chain links TRBV6-4 with TRBJ1-1; perhaps TRBD1 as D (6 bases). Trimming took 2 bases from V and 1 from J, leaving 14 bases between them. Germline V gene data show CDR1 as MRHNA and CDR2 as SNTAGT. CDR3 length equals 16 residues. CDR3 sequence (DNA): TGTGCCAGCAGTGACCCTAGAACAGGGCGGAACACTGAAGCTTTCTTT. Amino acids: CASSDPRTGRNTEAFF.

V is TRBV5-8 and J is TRBJ1-2; 10 bases match TRBD1. The CDR3 has 17 amino acids. Germline CDR1 SGHTS, CDR2 YDEGEE. With V trimmed by 5 bases and J by 1 base, 11 bases remained unmatched. CDR3 loop: CASRAGTGDEDNYGYTF. CDR3 nucleotide sequence: TGTGCCAGCAGGGCCGGGACAGGGGATGAAGATAACTATGGCTACACCTTC.

This clone was seen just once. The chain has TRBV7-3 and TRBJ2-3; D remains ambiguous. The V gene's germline CDR1 is SGHTA and CDR2 FQGTGA. The CDR3 extends over 12 amino acids. The germline V and J ends were trimmed by 5 bases and 6 bases, with 9 bases remaining between them. In nucleotides, the CDR3 is TGTGCCAGCAGCCTGCTTGGGGATACGCAGTATTTT. Translation: CASSLLGDTQYF. Combining the CDR3 with reference TRBV7-3 and TRBJ2-3 gives the whole variable domain GAGVSQTPSNKVTEKGKYVELRCDPISGHTALYWYRQSLGQGPEFLIYFQGTGAADDSGLPNDRFFAVRPEGSVSTLKIQRTERGDSAVYLCASSLLGDTQYFGPGTRLTVL.

The CDR3 DNA reads as TGTGCCAGCAGCGACCGACAGGGGGCCAATCAGCCCCAGCATTTT. Translating gives CASSDRQGANQPQHF. The chain combines TRBV11-2 with TRBJ1-5; 10 bases are a match to TRBD1. V was clipped by 5 bases and J by 3 bases; unmatched bases: 4. Germline V gene data show CDR1 as SGHAT and CDR2 as FQNNGV. CDR3 size: 15 residues. The full variable domain, rest sourced from reference TRBV11-2 and TRBJ1-5, is EAGVAQSPRYKIIEKRQSVAFWCNPISGHATLYWYQQILGQGPKLLIQFQNNGVVDDSQLPKDRFSAERLKGVDSTLKIQPAKLEDSAVYLCASSDRQGANQPQHFGDGTRLSIL.

In its sample, this clone was seen a few times. This chain connects TRBV30 to TRBJ1-4, with D perhaps TRBD1 (6 bases). The CDR3 is 14 amino acids. Germline V gives CDR1 GTSNPN, CDR2 SVGIG (reference sequence). Trimming removed 2 bases from V and 6 bases from J, with 13 bases in between. CDR3 protein: CAWSPGGQDEKLFF. The CDR3 DNA reads TGTGCCTGGAGTCCCGGGGGGCAGGATGAAAAACTGTTTTTT.

This clone came up once. The chain employs TRBV7-8 and TRBJ2-5; 8 nucleotides line up with TRBD1. The DNA matches TRBJ2-7 better at its end, which makes the J call doubtful. CDR1 and CDR2 (germline): SGHVS, FQNEAQ. This CDR3 contains 14 residues. CDR3 coding DNA: TGTGCCAGCAGCTCCCGGACAGGGTTGGCCGAGCAGTACTTC. Amino acids: CASSSRTGLAEQYF.

The chain employs TRBV7-8 and TRBJ1-2; no clear D. Germline CDR1 and CDR2: SGHVS and FQNEAQ. The CDR3 sequence is 17 residues long. V shed 0 bases and J shed 3 bases, with 17 bases lying between them. CDR3 loop: CASSLASAGSSDYGYTF. The DNA for the CDR3 is TGTGCCAGCAGCTTAGCTTCCGCAGGCTCCTCGGACTATGGCTACACCTTC. The full variable domain, completed using reference TRBV7-8 and TRBJ1-2, is GAGVSQSPRYKVAKRGQDVALRCDPISGHVSLFWYQQALGQGPEFLTYFQNEAQLDKSGLPSDRFFAERPEGSVSTLKIQRTQQEDSAVYLCASSLASAGSSDYGYTFGSGTRLTVV.

This clone was detected only once. The chain couples TRBV18 to TRBJ2-5; the match to TRBD2 covers 7 bases. This CDR3 region has 15 residues. The germline V gene encodes CDR1 KGHSH and CDR2 LQKENI. The trim removed 6 bases at V and 1 base at J, leaving 8 bases unmatched. The CDR3 is CASSRGSGRQETQYF. CDR3 coding DNA: TGTGCCAGCTCCCGGGGTAGCGGGCGCCAAGAGACCCAGTACTTC. Together with reference TRBV18 and TRBJ2-5, the CDR3 gives the full variable domain: NAGVMQNPRHLVRRRGQEARLRCSPMKGHSHVYWYRQLPEEGLKFMVYLQKENIIDESGMPKERFSAEFPKEGPSILRIQQVVRGDSAAYFCASSRGSGRQETQYFGPGTRLLVL.

This clone occurred a few times. V is TRBV9 and J is TRBJ2-1; TRBD1 is a possible D gene (5 bases). The germline V gene encodes CDR1 SGDLS and CDR2 YYNGEE. This CDR3 has 14 amino acids. V lost 2 bases and J lost 5, with 11 bases in between. CDR3 loop: CASSVIAGHNEQFF. The CDR3 nucleotides are TGTGCCAGCAGCGTGATAGCAGGGCACAATGAGCAGTTCTTC. Full variable domain (outside the CDR3, taken from reference TRBV9 and TRBJ2-1): DSGVTQTPKHLITATGQRVTLRCSPRSGDLSVYWYQQSLDQGLQFLIQYYNGEERAKGNILERFSAQQFPDLHSELNLSSLELGDSALYFCASSVIAGHNEQFFGPGTRLTVL.

Of note for this clone: A much more abundant neighbour one base away suggests this may be a read error. The rearrangement joins TRBV28 to TRBJ2-6, with TRBD1 matching over 7 bases. Per germline, CDR1 MDHEN and CDR2 SYDVKM. The CDR3 totals 15 residues. V lost 4 bases, J lost 2 bases, and 2 bases stayed unmatched. The CDR3 DNA is TGTGCCAGCAGTTACCAGGGGGCTGGGGCCAACGTCCTGACTTTC. Translation gives CASSYQGAGANVLTF.

The chain carries TRBV6-6 and TRBJ1-1; possibly TRBD1 for D (5 bases). The CDR3 has 12 residues. V lost 5 bases to trimming and J lost 6 bases, with 10 bases between them. CDR1 and CDR2 (germline): MNHNY, SVGAGI (reference sequence). CDR3 in amino acids: CASSATAPEAFF. DNA for the CDR3: TGTGCCAGCAGTGCGACAGCTCCTGAAGCTTTCTTT.

The chain recombines TRBV28 with TRBJ2-6, with TRBD1 identical over 10 bases. The trim removed 5 bases at V and 3 bases at J, leaving 10 bases unmatched. Germline V CDR1 and CDR2: MDHEN, SYDVKM. CDR3 length equals 18 residues. The CDR3 is CASSGPGQGPGGANVLTF. CDR3 in DNA: TGTGCCAGCAGTGGGCCGGGACAGGGGCCGGGTGGGGCCAACGTCCTGACTTTC.

Comment on this clone: A far more abundant clone sits one base away, making this likely a read error. In the same sample, other DNA sequences code for this CDR3. V is TRBV30 and J is TRBJ2-5; 7 nucleotides align to TRBD2. Germline V lookup: CDR1 GTSNPN, CDR2 SVGIG (reference sequence). This CDR3 is built from 12 residues. CDR3 bases: TGCGCCTGGAGCCCCGGGGGGGAGACCCAGTACTTC. Translating gives CAWSPGGETQYF.

This clone turned up a few times. This sequence joins TRBV6-5 and TRBJ1-2; 8 bases are a match to TRBD1. With 6 bases clipped from V and 8 bases from J, the junction kept 8 bases outside the gene matches. In germline, CDR1 is MNHEY, CDR2 SVGAGI. This CDR3 has 13 residues. The CDR3 loop reads CASRMTGDGGYTF. DNA of the CDR3: TGTGCCAGCAGAATGACAGGGGATGGAGGCTACACCTTC.

V and J are TRBV5-1 and TRBJ1-1; no definite D call. Per germline, CDR1 SGHRS and CDR2 YFSETQ. This CDR3 contains 14 residues. V was cut by 0 bases and J by 5 bases, with 11 bases left in between. Here the CDR3 DNA reads TGCGCCAGCAGCTTGGGGTTTAGCGGGACTGAAGCTTTCTTT. It is translated as CASSLGFSGTEAFF.

The genes are TRBV27 and TRBJ2-2, with a possible D match to TRBD2 (6 bases). V lost 5 bases and J lost 5, with 15 bases in between. The CDR3 is made up of 15 amino acids. Germline lookup yields CDR1 MNHEY and CDR2 SMNVEV (reference sequence). In DNA, the CDR3 is TGTGCCAGCAGTCCACTCCCAGGGAGGACCGGGGAGCTGTTTTTT. Its translation is CASSPLPGRTGELFF.

The V and J genes are TRBV9 and TRBJ1-3, with D perhaps matching TRBD1 (5 bases). The CDR3 loop spans 14 amino acids. Germline V gene data show CDR1 as SGDLS and CDR2 as YYNGEE. The germline V and J ends were trimmed by 3 bases and 3 bases, with 10 bases remaining between them. The CDR3 spells CASSGTGGGNTIYF. For the CDR3, the DNA is TGTGCCAGCAGCGGAACCGGGGGTGGAAACACCATATATTTT.